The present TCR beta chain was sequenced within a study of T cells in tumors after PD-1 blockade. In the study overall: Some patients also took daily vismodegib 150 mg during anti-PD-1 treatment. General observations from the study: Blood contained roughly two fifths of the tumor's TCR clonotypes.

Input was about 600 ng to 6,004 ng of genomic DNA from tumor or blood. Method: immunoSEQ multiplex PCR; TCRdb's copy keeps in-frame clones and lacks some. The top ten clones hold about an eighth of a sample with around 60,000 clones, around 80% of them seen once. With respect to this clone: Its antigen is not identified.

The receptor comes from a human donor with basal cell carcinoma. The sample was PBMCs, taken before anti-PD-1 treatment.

The CDR3 coding sequence is TGTGCCAGCAGTGCCCCCGGGACTAGCGGGGGGGAATACCAAGAGACCCAGTACTTC. Protein sequence: CASSAPGTSGGEYQETQYF. This chain joins TRBV2 and TRBJ2-5, with 16 bases that match TRBD2. With 4 bases clipped from V and 0 bases from J, the junction kept 8 bases outside the gene matches. The V gene's germline CDR1 is SNHLY and CDR2 FYNNEI. CDR3 length: 19 residues.